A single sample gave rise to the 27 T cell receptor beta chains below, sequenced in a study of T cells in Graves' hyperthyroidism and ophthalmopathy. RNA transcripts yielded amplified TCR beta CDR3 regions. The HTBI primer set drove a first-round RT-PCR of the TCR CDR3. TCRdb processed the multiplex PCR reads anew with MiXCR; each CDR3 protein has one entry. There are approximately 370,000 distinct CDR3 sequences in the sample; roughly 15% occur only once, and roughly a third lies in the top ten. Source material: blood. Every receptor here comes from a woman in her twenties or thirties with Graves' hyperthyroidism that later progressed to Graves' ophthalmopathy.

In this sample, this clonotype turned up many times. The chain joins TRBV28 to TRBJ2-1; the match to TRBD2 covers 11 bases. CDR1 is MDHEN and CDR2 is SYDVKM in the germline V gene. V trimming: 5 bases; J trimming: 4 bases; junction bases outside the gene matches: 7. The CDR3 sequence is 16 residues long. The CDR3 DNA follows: TGTGCCAGCAGTCGAATGGGACTAGCGGATTACAATGAGCAGTTCTTC. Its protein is CASSRMGLADYNEQFF.

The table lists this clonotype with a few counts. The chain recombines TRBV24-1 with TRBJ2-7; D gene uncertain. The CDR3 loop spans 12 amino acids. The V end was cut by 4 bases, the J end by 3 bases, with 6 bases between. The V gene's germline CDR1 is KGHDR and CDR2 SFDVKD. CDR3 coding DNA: TGTGCCACCAGTGAATACGGCTACGAGCAGTACTTC. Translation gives CATSEYGYEQYF.

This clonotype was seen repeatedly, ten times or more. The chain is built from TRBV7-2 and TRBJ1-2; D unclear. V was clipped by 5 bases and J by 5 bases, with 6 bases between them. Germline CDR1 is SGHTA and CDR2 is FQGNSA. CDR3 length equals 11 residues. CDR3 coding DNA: TGTGCCAGCAGCCCCGGTTATGGCTACACCTTC. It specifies CASSPGYGYTF.

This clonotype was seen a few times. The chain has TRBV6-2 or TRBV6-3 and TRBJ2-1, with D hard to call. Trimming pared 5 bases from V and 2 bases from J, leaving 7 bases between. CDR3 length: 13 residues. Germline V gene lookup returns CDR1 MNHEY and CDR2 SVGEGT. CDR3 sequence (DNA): TGTGCCAGCAGTCGAAATCCCTACAATGAGCAGTTCTTC. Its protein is CASSRNPYNEQFF.

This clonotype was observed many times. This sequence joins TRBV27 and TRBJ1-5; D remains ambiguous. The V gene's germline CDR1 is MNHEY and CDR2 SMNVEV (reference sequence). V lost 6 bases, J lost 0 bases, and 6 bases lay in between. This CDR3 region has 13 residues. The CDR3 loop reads CASSRLSNQPQHF. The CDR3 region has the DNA TGTGCCAGCAGCAGACTTAGCAATCAGCCCCAGCATTTT.

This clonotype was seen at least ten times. The CDR3 loop is CASSLADRPRAYEQYF. The DNA for the CDR3 is TGTGCCAGCAGCTTAGCCGACCGACCCCGGGCCTACGAGCAGTACTTC. The chain has TRBV11-2 and TRBJ2-7; D is uncertain. CDR1 and CDR2 from the germline V gene are SGHAT and FQNNGV. Trimming took off 1 base at V and 2 bases at J, with 15 bases between the two ends. The CDR3 runs to 16 residues.

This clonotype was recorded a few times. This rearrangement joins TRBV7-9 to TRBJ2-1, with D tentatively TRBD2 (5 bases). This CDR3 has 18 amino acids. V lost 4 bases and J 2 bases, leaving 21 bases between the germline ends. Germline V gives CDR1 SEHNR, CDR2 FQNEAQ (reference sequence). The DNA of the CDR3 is TGTGCCAGCAGCTCCACGAGCCACGACTACGTCACCTACAATGAGCAGTTCTTC. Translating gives CASSSTSHDYVTYNEQFF.

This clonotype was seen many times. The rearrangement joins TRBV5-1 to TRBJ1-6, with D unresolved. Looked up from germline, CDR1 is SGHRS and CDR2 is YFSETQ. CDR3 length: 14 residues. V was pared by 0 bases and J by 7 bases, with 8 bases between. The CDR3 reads CASSLGRNNSPLHF. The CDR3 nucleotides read TGCGCCAGCAGCTTGGGACGGAACAATTCACCCCTCCACTTT.

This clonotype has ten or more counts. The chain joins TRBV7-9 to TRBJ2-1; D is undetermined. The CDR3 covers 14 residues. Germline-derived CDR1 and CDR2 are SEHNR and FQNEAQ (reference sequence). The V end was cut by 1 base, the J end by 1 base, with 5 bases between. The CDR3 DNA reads TGTGCCAGCAGCTTAGGCGCGTCCTACAATGAGCAGTTCTTC. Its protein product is CASSLGASYNEQFF.

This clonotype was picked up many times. This CDR3 reads CASSTGQGTGSYNEQFF. In DNA, the CDR3 is TGTGCCAGCAGCACAGGACAGGGAACGGGCTCCTACAATGAGCAGTTCTTC. The chain joins TRBV7-9 to TRBJ2-1; 8 bases are a match to TRBD1. The junction had 9 bases not matched to a gene; V was cut back by 5 bases and J by 0 bases. Germline loops: CDR1 SEHNR, CDR2 FQNEAQ (reference sequence). This CDR3 has 17 residues.

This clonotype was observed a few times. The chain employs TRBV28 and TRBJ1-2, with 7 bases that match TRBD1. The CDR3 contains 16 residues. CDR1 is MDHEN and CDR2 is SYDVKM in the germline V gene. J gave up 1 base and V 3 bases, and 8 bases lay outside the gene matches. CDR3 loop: CASSFEGAEGNYGYTF. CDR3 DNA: TGTGCCAGCAGTTTTGAGGGGGCTGAGGGTAACTATGGCTACACCTTC.

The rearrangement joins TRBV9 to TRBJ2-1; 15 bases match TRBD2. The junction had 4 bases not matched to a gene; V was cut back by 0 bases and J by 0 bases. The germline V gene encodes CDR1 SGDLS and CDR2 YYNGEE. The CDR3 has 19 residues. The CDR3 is CASSVEGLAGGSSYNEQFF. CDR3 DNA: TGTGCCAGCAGCGTAGAAGGACTAGCGGGAGGGAGCTCCTACAATGAGCAGTTCTTC.

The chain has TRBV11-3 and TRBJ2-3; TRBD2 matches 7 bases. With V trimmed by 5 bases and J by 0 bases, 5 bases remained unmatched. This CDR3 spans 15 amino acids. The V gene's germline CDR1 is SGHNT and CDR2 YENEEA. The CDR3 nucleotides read TGTGCCAGCAGCATAAGCGGGGAAAGCACAGATACGCAGTATTTT. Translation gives CASSISGESTDTQYF.

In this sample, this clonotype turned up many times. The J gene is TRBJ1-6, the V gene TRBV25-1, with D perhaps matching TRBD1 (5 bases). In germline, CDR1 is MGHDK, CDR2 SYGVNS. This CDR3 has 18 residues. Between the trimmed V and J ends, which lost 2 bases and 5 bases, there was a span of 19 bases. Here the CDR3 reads CASSENYGSGPHNSPLHF. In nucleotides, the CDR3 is TGTGCCAGCAGTGAAAATTATGGTTCGGGACCGCATAATTCACCCCTCCACTTT.

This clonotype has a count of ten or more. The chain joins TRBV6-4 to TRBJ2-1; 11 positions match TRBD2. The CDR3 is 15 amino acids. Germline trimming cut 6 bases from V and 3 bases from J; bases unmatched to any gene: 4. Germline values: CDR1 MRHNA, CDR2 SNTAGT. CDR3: CASSDTSGGYNEQFF. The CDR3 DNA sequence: TGTGCCAGCAGCGATACTAGCGGGGGCTACAATGAGCAGTTCTTC.

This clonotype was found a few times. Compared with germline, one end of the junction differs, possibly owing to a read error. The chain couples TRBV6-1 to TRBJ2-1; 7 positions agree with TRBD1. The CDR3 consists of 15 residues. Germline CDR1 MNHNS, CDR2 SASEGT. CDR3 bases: TGTGTCAGCAGAAGGACAGGCCGAACTTACAATGAGCAGTTCTTC. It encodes CVSRRTGRTYNEQFF.

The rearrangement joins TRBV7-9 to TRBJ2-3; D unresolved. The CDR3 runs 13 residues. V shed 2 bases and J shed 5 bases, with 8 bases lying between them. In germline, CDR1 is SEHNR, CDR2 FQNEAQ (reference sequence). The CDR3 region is CASSLTMEDTQYF. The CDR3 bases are TGTGCCAGCAGCTTAACGATGGAAGATACGCAGTATTTT.

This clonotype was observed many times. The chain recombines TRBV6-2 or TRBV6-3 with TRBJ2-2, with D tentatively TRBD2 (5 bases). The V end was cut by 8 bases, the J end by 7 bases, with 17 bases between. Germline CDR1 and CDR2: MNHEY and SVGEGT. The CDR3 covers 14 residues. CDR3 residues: CASLPIGELGELFF. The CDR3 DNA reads TGTGCCAGCTTGCCTATCGGGGAGCTCGGGGAGCTGTTTTTT.

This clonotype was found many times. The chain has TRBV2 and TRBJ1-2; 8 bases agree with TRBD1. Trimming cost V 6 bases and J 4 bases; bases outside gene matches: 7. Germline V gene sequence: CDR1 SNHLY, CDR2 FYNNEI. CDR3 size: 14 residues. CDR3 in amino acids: CASSYDRGSYGYTF. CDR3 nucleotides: TGTGCCAGCAGCTATGACAGGGGTAGCTATGGCTACACCTTC.

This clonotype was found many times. The CDR3 sequence: CASIGETNEKLFF. The CDR3 nucleotides are TGTGCCAGTATTGGGGAAACTAATGAAAAACTGTTTTTT. This rearrangement joins TRBV19 to TRBJ1-4, with D hard to call. Germline V lookup: CDR1 LNHDA, CDR2 SQIVND (reference sequence). The CDR3 totals 13 residues. Trimming removed 7 bases at V and 1 base at J, with 7 bases between.

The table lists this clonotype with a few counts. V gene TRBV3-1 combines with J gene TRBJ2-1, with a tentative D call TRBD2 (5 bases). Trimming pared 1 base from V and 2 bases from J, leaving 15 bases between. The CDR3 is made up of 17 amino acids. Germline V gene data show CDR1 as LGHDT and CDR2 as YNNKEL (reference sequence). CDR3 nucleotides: TGTGCCAGCAGCCAAGTAGTCCGGCGGGCCACCTACAATGAGCAGTTCTTC. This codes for CASSQVVRRATYNEQFF.

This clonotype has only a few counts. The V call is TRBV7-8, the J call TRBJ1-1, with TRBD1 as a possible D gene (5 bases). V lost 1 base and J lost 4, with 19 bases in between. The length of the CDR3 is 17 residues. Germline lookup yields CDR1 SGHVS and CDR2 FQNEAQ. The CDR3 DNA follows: TGTGCCAGCAGCTTAGTGGGCCGACAGAGACCACGCACTGAAGCTTTCTTT. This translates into CASSLVGRQRPRTEAFF.

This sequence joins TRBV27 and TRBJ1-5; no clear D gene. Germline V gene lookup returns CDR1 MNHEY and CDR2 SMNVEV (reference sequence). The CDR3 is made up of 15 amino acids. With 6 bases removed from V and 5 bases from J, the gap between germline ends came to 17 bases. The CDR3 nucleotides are TGTGCCAGCAGCGCCCTCGGTCCCACTTATCAGCCCCAGCATTTT. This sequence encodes CASSALGPTYQPQHF.

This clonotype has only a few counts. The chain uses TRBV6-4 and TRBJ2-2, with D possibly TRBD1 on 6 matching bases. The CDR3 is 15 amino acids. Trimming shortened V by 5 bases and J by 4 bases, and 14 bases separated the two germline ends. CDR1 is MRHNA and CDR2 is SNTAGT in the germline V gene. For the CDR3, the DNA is TGTGCCAGCAGTCCAGGGGTTGGCGGCACCGGGGAGCTGTTTTTT. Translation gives CASSPGVGGTGELFF.

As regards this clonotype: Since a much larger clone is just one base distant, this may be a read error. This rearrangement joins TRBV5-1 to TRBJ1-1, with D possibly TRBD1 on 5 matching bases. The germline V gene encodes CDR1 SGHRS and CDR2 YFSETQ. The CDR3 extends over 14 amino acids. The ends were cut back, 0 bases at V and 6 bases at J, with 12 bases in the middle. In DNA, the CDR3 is TGCGCCAGCAGCTTGGTGCCCAGGGACGCTGAAGCTTTCTTT. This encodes CASSLVPRDAEAFF.

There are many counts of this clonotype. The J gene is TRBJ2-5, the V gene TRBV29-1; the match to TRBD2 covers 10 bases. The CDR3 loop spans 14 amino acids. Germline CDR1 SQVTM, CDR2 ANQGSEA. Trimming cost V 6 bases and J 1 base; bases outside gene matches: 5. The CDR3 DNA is TGCAGCGTGGGGCTAGCGGGGGCCCAAGAGACCCAGTACTTC. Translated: CSVGLAGAQETQYF.

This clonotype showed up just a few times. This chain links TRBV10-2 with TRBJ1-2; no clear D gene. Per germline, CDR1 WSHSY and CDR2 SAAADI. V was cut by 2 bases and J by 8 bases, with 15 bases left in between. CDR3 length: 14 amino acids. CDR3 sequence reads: CASSEGVSYGGYTF. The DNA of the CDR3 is TGCGCCAGCAGTGAGGGAGTGAGCTATGGCGGCTACACCTTC.